The T cell receptor beta chain under discussion was sequenced for a study of T cells in narcolepsy. As for the study in general: Donors had narcolepsy type 1 or type 2, or were healthy controls. Study-wide findings and caveats: HCRT-specific and TRIB2-specific autoreactive clonotypes appeared among same-patient CSF and blood CD4+ clonotypes. Healthy controls reportedly lacked the autoreactive clonotypes serially found in patients' blood. Some memory CD4+ repertoires had no autoreactive clone sequences.

Sequenced by immunoSEQ multiplex PCR; TCRdb stores in-frame clones only, minus some. The table lists 30,000 to 35,000 clones, 80% to 85% of them singletons, with 2.5% in the top ten. To note about this clone: Its antigen remains unknown.

The CDR3 spans 12 residues. Trimming took 2 bases from V and 4 from J, leaving 5 bases between them. Germline CDR1 and CDR2: SGHVS and FQNEAQ. Sequenced input: CD45RA- memory CD4+ T cells from PBMCs. This chain connects TRBV7-8 to TRBJ1-1, with D hard to call. The sequence was collected from a human donor with narcolepsy. CDR3 in DNA: TGTGCCAGCAGCTTATTTGGCACTGAAGCTTTCTTT. Amino acids: CASSLFGTEAFF.